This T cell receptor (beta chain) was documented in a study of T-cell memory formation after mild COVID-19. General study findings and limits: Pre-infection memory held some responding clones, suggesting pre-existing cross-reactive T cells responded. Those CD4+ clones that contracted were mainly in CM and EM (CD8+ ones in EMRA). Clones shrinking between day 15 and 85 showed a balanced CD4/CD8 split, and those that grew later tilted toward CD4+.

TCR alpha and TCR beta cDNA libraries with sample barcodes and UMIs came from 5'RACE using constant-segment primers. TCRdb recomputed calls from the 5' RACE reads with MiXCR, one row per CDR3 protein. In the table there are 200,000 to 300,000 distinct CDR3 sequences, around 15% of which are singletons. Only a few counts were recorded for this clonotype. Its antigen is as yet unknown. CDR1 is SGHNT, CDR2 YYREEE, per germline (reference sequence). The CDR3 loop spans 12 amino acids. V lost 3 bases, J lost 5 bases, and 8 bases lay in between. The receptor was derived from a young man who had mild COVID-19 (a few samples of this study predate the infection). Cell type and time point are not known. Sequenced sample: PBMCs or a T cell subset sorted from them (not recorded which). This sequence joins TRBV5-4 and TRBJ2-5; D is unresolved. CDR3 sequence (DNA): TGTGCCAGCAGCTCCGATTGGGAGACCCAGTACTTC. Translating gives CASSSDWETQYF. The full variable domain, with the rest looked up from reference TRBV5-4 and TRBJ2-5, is ETGVTQSPTHLIKTRGQQVTLRCSSQSGHNTVSWYQQALGQGPQFIFQYYREEENGRGNFPPRFSGLQFPNYSSELNVNALELDDSALYLCASSSDWETQYFGPGTRLLVL.